This record concerns one TCR beta chain sequence. Its antigen remains unidentified. This record comes from a study of T-cell memory formation after mild COVID-19. Findings and caveats of the study: Pre-infection memory already had some responding clones, implying cross-reactive memory joined.

Germline V gives CDR1 SGHTA, CDR2 FQGNSA. This CDR3 spans 15 amino acids. Trimming pared 1 base from V and 5 bases from J, leaving 12 bases between. Constant-segment primers and 5'RACE yielded cDNA libraries for TCR alpha and TCR beta, each carrying sample barcodes and UMIs. TCRdb re-analysed the 5' RACE reads in MiXCR, keeping a single row per CDR3 protein. The sample holds about 82,000 distinct CDR3 sequences, roughly 13% seen once. The TCR comes from a man between 18 and 35 years old who had mild COVID-19 (a few samples of this study predate the infection). Cell type and time point are not known. The sequenced material came from PBMCs or a T cell subset sorted from them (not recorded which). The V and J genes are TRBV7-2 and TRBJ1-5; D perhaps matches TRBD1 (5 bases). CDR3 DNA sequence: TGTGCCAGCAGCTTAGGGGCGTCAGGGTATCAGCCCCAGCATTTT. Encoded protein: CASSLGASGYQPQHF.